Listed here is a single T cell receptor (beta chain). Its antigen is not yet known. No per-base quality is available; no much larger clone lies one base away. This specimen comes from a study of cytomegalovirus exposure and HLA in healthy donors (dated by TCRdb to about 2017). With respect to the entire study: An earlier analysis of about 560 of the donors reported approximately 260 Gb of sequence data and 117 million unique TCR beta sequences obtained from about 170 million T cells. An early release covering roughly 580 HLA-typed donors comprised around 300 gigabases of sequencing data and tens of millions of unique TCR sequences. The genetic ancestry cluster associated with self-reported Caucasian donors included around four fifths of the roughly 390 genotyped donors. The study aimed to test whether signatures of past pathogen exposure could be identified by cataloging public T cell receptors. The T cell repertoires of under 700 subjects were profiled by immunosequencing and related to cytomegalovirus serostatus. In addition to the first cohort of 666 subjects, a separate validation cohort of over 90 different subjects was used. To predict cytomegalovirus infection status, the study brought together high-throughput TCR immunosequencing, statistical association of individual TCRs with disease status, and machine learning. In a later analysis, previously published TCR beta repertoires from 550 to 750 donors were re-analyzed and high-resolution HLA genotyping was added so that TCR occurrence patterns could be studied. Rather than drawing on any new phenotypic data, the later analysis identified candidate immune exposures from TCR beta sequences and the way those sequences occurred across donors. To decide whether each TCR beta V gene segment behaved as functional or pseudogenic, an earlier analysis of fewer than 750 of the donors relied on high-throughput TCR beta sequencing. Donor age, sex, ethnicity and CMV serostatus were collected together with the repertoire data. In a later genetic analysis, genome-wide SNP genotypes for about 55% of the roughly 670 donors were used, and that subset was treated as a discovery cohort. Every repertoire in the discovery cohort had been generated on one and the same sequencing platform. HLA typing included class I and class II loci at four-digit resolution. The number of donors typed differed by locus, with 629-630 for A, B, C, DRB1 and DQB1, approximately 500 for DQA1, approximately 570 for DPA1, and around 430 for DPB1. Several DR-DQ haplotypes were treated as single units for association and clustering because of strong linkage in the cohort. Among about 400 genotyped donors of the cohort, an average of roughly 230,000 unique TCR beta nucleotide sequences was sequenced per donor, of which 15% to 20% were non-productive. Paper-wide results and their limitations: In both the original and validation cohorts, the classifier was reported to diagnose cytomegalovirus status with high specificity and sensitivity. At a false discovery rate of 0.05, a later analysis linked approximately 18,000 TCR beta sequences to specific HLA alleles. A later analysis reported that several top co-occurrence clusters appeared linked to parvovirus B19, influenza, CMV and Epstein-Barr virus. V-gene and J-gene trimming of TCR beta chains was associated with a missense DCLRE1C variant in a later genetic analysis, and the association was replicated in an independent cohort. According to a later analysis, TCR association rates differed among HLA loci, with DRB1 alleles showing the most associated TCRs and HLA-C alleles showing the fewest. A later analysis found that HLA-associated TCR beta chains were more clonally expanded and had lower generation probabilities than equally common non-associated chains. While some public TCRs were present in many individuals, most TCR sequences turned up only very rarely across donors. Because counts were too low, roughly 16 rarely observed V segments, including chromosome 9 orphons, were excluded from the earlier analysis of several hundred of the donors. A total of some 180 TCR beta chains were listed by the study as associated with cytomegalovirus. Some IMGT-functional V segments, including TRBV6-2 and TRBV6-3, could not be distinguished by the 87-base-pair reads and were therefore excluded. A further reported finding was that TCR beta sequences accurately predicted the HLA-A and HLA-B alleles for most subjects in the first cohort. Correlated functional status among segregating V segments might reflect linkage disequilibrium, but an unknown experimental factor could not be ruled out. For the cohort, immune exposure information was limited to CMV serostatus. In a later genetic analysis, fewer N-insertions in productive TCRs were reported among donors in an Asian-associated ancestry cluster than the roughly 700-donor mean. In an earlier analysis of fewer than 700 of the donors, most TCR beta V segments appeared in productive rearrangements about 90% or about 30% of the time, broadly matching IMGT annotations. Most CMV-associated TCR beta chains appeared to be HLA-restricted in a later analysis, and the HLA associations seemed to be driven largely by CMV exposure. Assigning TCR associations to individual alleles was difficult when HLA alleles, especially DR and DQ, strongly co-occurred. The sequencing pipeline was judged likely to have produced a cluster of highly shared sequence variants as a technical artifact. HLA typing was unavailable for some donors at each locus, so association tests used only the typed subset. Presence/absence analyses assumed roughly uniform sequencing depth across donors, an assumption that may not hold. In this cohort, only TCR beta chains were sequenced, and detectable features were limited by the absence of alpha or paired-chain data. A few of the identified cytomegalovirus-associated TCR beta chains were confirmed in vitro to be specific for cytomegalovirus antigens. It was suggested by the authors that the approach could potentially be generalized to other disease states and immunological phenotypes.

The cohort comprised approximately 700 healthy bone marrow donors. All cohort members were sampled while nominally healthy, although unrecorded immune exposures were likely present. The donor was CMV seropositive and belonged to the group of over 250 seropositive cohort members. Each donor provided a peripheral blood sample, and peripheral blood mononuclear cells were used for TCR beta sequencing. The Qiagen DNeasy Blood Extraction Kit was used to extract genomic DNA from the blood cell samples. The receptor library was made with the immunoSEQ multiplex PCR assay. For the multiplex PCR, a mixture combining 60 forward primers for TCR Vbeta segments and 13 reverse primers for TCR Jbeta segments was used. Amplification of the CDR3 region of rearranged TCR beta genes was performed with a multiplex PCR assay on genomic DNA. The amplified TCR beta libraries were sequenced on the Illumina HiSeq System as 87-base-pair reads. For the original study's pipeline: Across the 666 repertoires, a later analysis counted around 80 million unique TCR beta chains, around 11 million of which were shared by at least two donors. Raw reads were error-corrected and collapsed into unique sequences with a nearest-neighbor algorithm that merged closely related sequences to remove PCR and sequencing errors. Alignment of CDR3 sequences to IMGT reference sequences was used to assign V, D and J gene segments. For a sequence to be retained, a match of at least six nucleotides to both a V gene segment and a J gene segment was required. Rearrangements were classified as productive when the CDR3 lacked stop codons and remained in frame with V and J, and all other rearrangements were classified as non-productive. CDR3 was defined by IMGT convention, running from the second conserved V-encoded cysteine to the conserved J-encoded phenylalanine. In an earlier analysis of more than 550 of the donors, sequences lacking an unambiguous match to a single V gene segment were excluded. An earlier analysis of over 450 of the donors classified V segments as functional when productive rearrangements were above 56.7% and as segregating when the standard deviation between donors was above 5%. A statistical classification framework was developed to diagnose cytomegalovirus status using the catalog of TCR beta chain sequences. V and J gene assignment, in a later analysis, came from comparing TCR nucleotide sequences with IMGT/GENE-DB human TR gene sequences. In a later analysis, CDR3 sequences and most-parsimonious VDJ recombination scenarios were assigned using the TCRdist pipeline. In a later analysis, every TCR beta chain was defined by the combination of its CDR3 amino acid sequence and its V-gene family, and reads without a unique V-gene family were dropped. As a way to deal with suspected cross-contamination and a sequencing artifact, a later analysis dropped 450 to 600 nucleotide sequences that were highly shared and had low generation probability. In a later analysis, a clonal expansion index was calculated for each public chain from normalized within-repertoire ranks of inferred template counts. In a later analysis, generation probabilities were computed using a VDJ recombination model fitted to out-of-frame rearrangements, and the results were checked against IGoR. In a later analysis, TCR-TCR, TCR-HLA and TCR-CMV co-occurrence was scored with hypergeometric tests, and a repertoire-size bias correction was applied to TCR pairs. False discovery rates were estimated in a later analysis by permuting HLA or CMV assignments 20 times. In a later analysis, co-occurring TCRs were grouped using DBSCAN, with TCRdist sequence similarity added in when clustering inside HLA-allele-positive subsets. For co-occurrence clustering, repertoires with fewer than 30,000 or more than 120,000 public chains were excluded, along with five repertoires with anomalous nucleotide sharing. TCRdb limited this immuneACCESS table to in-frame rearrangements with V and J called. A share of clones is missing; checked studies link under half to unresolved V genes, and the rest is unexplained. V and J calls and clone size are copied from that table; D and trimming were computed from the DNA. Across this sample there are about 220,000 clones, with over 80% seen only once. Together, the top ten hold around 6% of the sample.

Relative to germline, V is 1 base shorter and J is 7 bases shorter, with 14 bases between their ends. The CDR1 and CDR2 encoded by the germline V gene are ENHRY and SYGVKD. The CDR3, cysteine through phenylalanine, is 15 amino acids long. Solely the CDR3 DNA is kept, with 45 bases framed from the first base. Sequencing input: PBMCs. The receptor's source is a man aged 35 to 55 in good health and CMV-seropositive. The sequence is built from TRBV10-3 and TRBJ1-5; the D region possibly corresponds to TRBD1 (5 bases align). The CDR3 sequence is CAISEWPSGDQPQHF. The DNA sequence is TGTGCCATCAGTGAGTGGCCCTCGGGGGACCAGCCCCAGCATTTT.